Shown below are 8 T cell receptor beta chains from a single sample sequenced in a study of regulatory T cells in long-lasting Graves disease. Library construction for TCR beta used iRepertoire HTBI primers and Arm-PCR of CDR3 regions. TCRdb reprocessed the multiplex PCR reads with MiXCR, giving one entry per CDR3 protein. The table includes some 320,000 distinct CDR3 sequences, about 18% detected once. The sample's time point: newly diagnosed GD, antithyroid drugs for less than 3 months. PBMC RNA served as the TCR library source. The specimen comprised peripheral blood mononuclear cells (PBMCs), sampled at new diagnosis, from a patient treated with antithyroid drugs. These receptors were collected from a female donor with Graves disease.

A few counts support this clonotype. This may come from a read error, since a much larger clone is one base off. CDR3 protein: CASSQPQQDGGADTQYF. CDR3 bases: TGCGCCAGCAGTCAGCCTCAGCAGGATGGGGGTGCAGATACGCAGTATTTT. This chain links TRBV10-2 with TRBJ2-3, with D perhaps being TRBD1 or TRBD2 (5 bases each). This CDR3 has 17 residues. Germline V gene lookup returns CDR1 WSHSY and CDR2 SAAADI. Trimming took off 5 bases at V and 4 bases at J, with 22 bases between the two ends.

At least ten counts were recorded for this clonotype. The chain carries TRBV19 and TRBJ2-1; D is uncertain. This CDR3 is built from 13 residues. V shed 2 bases and J shed 4 bases, with 6 bases lying between them. Germline CDR1 is LNHDA and CDR2 is SQIVND (reference sequence). The CDR3 sequence: CASSINQYNEQFF. For the CDR3, the DNA is TGTGCCAGTAGTATAAACCAATACAATGAGCAGTTCTTC.

Comment on this clonotype: This likely reflects a read error, since a far larger clone is one base away. V and J are TRBV11-2 and TRBJ2-5; no clear D gene. The closer fit of TRBJ2-7 to the DNA end suggests the J call may be wrong. The CDR3 is made up of 13 amino acids. Germline values: CDR1 SGHAT, CDR2 FQNNGV. In DNA form, the CDR3 reads TGTGCCAGCAGCTTAGATTTGGGCGGCGAGCAGTACTTC. It is translated as CASSLDLGGEQYF.

This clonotype was seen many times. The J gene is TRBJ1-1, the V gene TRBV12-3 or TRBV12-4; unclear D gene. The CDR3 is 12 residues long. V was clipped by 2 bases and J by 5 bases, with 6 bases between them. The CDR3 DNA sequence: TGTGCCAGCAGTTTACTGGTGACTGAAGCTTTCTTT. Residues: CASSLLVTEAFF.

Points on this clonotype: Since a much larger clone is just one base distant, this may be a read error. J is TRBJ2-5 and V is TRBV3-1; no firm D call. The CDR3 extends over 13 amino acids. CDR1 LGHDT and CDR2 YNNKEL come from the germline V gene (reference sequence). The CDR3 coding sequence is TGTGTCAGCAACCCCGGTTTCCAAGAGACCCAGTACTTC. Translation: CVSNPGFQETQYF.

In its sample, this clonotype was seen many times. CDR3 in DNA: TGTGCCAGCAGCATACTAGCGGGAGGGCCGGGTGAGCAGTTCTTC. Encoded protein: CASSILAGGPGEQFF. The genes are TRBV6-1 and TRBJ2-1, with 13 bases that match TRBD2. The CDR3 is made up of 15 amino acids. The germline CDR1 and CDR2 sequences are MNHNS and SASEGT. The trim removed 6 bases at V and 9 bases at J, leaving 8 bases unmatched.

This clonotype was seen at least ten times. The chain joins TRBV27 to TRBJ2-7; tentatively, D is TRBD1 (5 bases). Germline V gives CDR1 MNHEY, CDR2 SMNVEV (reference sequence). Trimming removed 4 bases from V and 6 bases from J, with 13 bases in between. The CDR3 has 13 residues. CDR3 DNA: TGTGCCAGCAGTTCTACCTGGACAACCGAGCAGTACTTC. Its translation is CASSSTWTTEQYF.

This clonotype has a handful of counts. The rearrangement joins TRBV7-2 to TRBJ1-1; D might be TRBD1 (5 bases). Between the trimmed V and J ends, which lost 6 bases and 0 bases, there was a span of 11 bases. Per germline, CDR1 SGHTA and CDR2 FQGNSA. The CDR3 loop spans 14 amino acids. The CDR3 coding sequence is TGTGCCAGCAGGCGGGGACGGATGAACACTGAAGCTTTCTTT. It encodes CASRRGRMNTEAFF.